The sequence of this TCR beta chain was determined in a study of shared clonotypes between healthy human individuals. About the research overall: Aged 18 to 49, the donors were a couple of women and a few men. CD4 naive and CD4 memory each took three plates per donor, while CD8 naive took two and CD8 memory one.

Germline assignment: CDR1 SGHRS and CDR2 YFSETQ. V lost 4 bases to trimming and J lost 1 base, with 11 bases between them. This CDR3 is 14 amino acids long. The genomic DNA of each subset was split evenly across several immunoSEQ plates. The assay was immunoSEQ multiplex PCR, and TCRdb's table has in-frame clones only and misses some. The sample contains some 1 million clones, about 75% of which appear only once. The sample was memory CD4+ T cells sorted from blood. Regarding subset: CD45RA-negative fraction. The receptor was derived from a man aged 18 to 29 in good health. The gene calls are TRBV5-1 and TRBJ2-5, with D tentatively TRBD1 (6 bases). CDR3 residues: CASSRQGTQETQYF. The CDR3, as DNA: TGCGCCAGCAGCCGCCAGGGGACCCAAGAGACCCAGTACTTC.